The T cell receptor (beta chain) described here comes from a study of blood T cell repertoires in COVID-19. Study-level background: There were acute and convalescent COVID-19 samples, and they came from the United States, Italy and Spain.

Germline CDR1 is SEHNR and CDR2 is FQNEAQ (reference sequence). The junction had 3 bases not matched to a gene; V was cut back by 3 bases and J by 2 bases. The CDR3 extends over 15 amino acids. Original methodology: Nucleated cell number was recorded as an estimate derived from reference gene primer amplification. The repertoire was sequenced with immunoSEQ multiplex PCR; TCRdb's copy has only in-frame clones and lacks some. For V, J and clone size, that table is used; D and trimming come from the DNA. This table has some 210,000 clones, 80% to 95% appearing once. Seattle's cohort entered during active infection and was followed longitudinally.

V gene TRBV7-9 combines with J gene TRBJ2-5; 10 nucleotides line up with TRBD1. The source material was peripheral blood. The origin of this receptor is a man aged 60-69 years with COVID-19, enrolled during active disease. The CDR3, as DNA: TGTGCCAGCAGCTTCGGGACAGGGGCGCAAGAGACCCAGTACTTC. Translating gives CASSFGTGAQETQYF.